Shown below are 21 T cell receptor beta chains from a single sample sequenced in a study of Graves' ophthalmopathy and Graves' hyperthyroidism. RNA transcripts provided the template for amplifying TCR beta CDR3 regions. First-round RT-PCR used HTBI primers; second-round multiplex PCR followed. TCRdb used MiXCR to reprocess the multiplex PCR reads, holding one entry per CDR3 protein. The table lists over a million distinct CDR3 sequences, less than 45% of them singletons. Sequencing used peripheral blood or thyroid tissue (not recorded which). Receptor source: an adult man with Graves' hyperthyroidism.

In this sample, this clonotype turned up many times. The chain couples TRBV20-1 to TRBJ2-7, with unresolved D. Germline V gene lookup returns CDR1 DFQATT and CDR2 SNEGSKA (reference sequence). The V end lost 3 bases, the J end lost 6 bases, and 12 bases lay between the germline ends. The CDR3 runs to 12 residues. The CDR3 sequence: CSARPPPGEQYF. The CDR3 DNA reads TGCAGTGCTAGGCCACCTCCAGGCGAGCAGTACTTC.

This rearrangement joins TRBV20-1 to TRBJ1-5; tentative D call: TRBD1 (5 bases). This CDR3 has 15 amino acids. The V end was cut by 2 bases, the J end by 2 bases, with 13 bases between. The germline CDR1 and CDR2 sequences are DFQATT and SNEGSKA (reference sequence). In DNA form, the CDR3 reads TGCAGTGCTAGAACCCCACTGGGGGGCAATCAGCCCCAGCATTTT. Encoded protein: CSARTPLGGNQPQHF.

The V and J genes are TRBV11-2 and TRBJ1-5, with D hard to call. The V end lost 2 bases, the J end lost 11 bases, and 10 bases lay between the germline ends. Germline-derived CDR1 and CDR2 are SGHAT and FQNNGV. The CDR3 contains 12 residues. The CDR3 here is CASSLHRETQHF. The CDR3 DNA is TGTGCCAGCAGCTTACACAGAGAGACCCAGCATTTT.

This clonotype showed up many times. The chain combines TRBV20-1 with TRBJ1-1, with D perhaps matching TRBD1 (6 bases). The CDR3 is 14 residues long. Germline CDR1 and CDR2: DFQATT and SNEGSKA (reference sequence). The V end lost 3 bases, the J end lost 1 base, and 12 bases lay between the germline ends. The CDR3 DNA reads TGCAGTGCTAGTTTAGGGACACAGAACACTGAAGCTTTCTTT. Its protein is CSASLGTQNTEAFF.

At least ten counts were recorded for this clonotype. The rearrangement links TRBV6-4 to TRBJ2-5; D gene uncertain. Trimming removed 7 bases from V and 13 bases from J, with 13 bases in between. The CDR3 extends over 10 amino acids. CDR1 is MRHNA and CDR2 is SNTAGT in the germline V gene. CDR3 region: CASTARFRYF. CDR3 nucleotide sequence: TGTGCCAGCACCGCTAGATTTCGGTACTTC.

This clonotype has more than one count but fewer than ten. The chain combines TRBV3-1 with TRBJ2-7, with D perhaps TRBD1 or TRBD2 (5 bases each). The CDR3 contains 15 residues. Germline V gene sequence: CDR1 LGHDT, CDR2 YNNKEL (reference sequence). Trimming stripped 4 bases from V and 2 bases from J, with 15 bases between. The CDR3 sequence is CASSPWDRFPYEQYF. The CDR3 nucleotides read TGTGCCAGCAGCCCCTGGGACCGGTTCCCCTACGAGCAGTACTTC.

The chain combines TRBV29-1 with TRBJ2-5, with TRBD1 matching 7 bases. The CDR3 contains 13 residues. Trimming cost V 3 bases and J 1 base; bases outside gene matches: 2. CDR1 is SQVTM, CDR2 ANQGSEA, per germline. The CDR3 reads CSVDRGIQETQYF. The CDR3 DNA sequence: TGCAGCGTTGACAGGGGGATCCAAGAGACCCAGTACTTC.

This clonotype was counted only a few times. The chain joins TRBV20-1 to TRBJ2-7; TRBD1 or TRBD2 may be the D gene (5 bases each). V shed 1 base and J shed 3 bases, with 13 bases lying between them. CDR3 length: 14 residues. CDR1 and CDR2 (germline): DFQATT, SNEGSKA (reference sequence). CDR3 protein: CSARARGEIYEQYF. Written as DNA, the CDR3 is TGCAGTGCTAGAGCCCGAGGGGAAATCTACGAGCAGTACTTC.

This clonotype was found many times. The V call is TRBV6-5, the J call TRBJ1-1; D not certain. This CDR3 has 15 residues. Per the germline V gene, CDR1 is MNHEY and CDR2 is SVGAGI. V lost 0 bases, J lost 5 bases, and 13 bases lay in between. The CDR3 spells CASSYSYILRTEAFF. CDR3 nucleotides: TGTGCCAGCAGTTACTCTTATATCCTTCGGACTGAAGCTTTCTTT.

This clonotype was seen many times. The chain recombines TRBV29-1 with TRBJ2-7; TRBD2 is a possible D gene (6 bases). Germline-derived CDR1 and CDR2 are SQVTM and ANQGSEA. This CDR3 region has 12 residues. V was trimmed by 7 bases and J by 4 bases, leaving 14 bases between them. CDR3 bases: TGCAGCGCGACTAGACACCCTTACGAGCAGTACTTC. Translating it yields CSATRHPYEQYF.

This clonotype was detected ten times or more. The V call is TRBV2, the J call TRBJ2-2; D gene uncertain. Per germline, CDR1 SNHLY and CDR2 FYNNEI. Trimming left V 6 bases short and J 6 bases short, with 11 bases between. CDR3 size: 13 residues. The CDR3: CASSLRSPGELFF. The CDR3 DNA follows: TGTGCCAGCAGCCTACGATCGCCCGGGGAGCTGTTTTTT.

The gene calls are TRBV10-2 and TRBJ2-5, with TRBD2 matching 7 bases. Germline V gives CDR1 WSHSY, CDR2 SAAADI. The V and J ends lost 4 bases and 5 bases, in that order; junction bases with no gene match: 13. The CDR3 loop spans 16 amino acids. As DNA, the CDR3 is TGCGCCAGCAGTGCACCGGGACTACCCTCGGGGGAGACCCAGTACTTC. Its protein is CASSAPGLPSGETQYF.

The chain recombines TRBV6-1 with TRBJ1-6, with D unclear. The CDR3 runs to 13 residues. CDR1 is MNHNS, CDR2 SASEGT, per germline. V lost 1 base, J lost 7 bases, and 5 bases lay in between. CDR3 in DNA: TGTGCCAGCAGTGAAGTTTACAATTCACCCCTCCACTTT. Translation: CASSEVYNSPLHF.

This clonotype was found many times. The chain uses TRBV5-1 and TRBJ2-7; D is possibly TRBD2 (5 bases). V was cut by 1 base and J by 3 bases, with 11 bases left in between. There are 14 residues in the CDR3. Germline V gives CDR1 SGHRS, CDR2 YFSETQ. CDR3 nucleotide sequence: TGCGCCAGCAGCTTGAGGCTCGAGGGCTACGAGCAGTACTTC. Translation: CASSLRLEGYEQYF.

This clonotype was counted between two and nine times. This rearrangement joins TRBV24-1 to TRBJ1-5; possibly TRBD1 for D (5 bases). V lost 11 bases to trimming and J lost 3 bases, with 13 bases between them. The CDR3 is 13 residues long. Germline V gene data show CDR1 as KGHDR and CDR2 as SFDVKD. CDR3 DNA sequence: TGTGCCAGCAAAGGGACCATCAATCAGCCCCAGCATTTT. It specifies CASKGTINQPQHF.

This clonotype was detected many times. The rearrangement uses TRBV11-2 and TRBJ2-7; D gene unclear. V was pared by 1 base and J by 5 bases, with 18 bases between. This CDR3 is built from 16 residues. Per the germline V gene, CDR1 is SGHAT and CDR2 is FQNNGV. CDR3 DNA sequence: TGTGCCAGCAGCTTAGTTAGGTCAGTGATAGGCCACGAGCAGTACTTC. Translation: CASSLVRSVIGHEQYF.

This clonotype was seen just once. In this CDR3 the conserved last residue, phenylalanine or tryptophan, is missing, so a read error is likely. No DNA is shown, since the ends of the CDR3 on it are uncertain; the CDR3 is the one TCRdb lists. The V gene is TRBV5-4, the J gene TRBJ1-1. Germline loops: CDR1 SGHNT, CDR2 YYREEE (reference sequence). The length of the CDR3 is 9 amino acids, counting both ends. This chain's CDR3 is CASSRTGVY.

The gene calls are TRBV7-9 and TRBJ1-2, with 8 bases lining up with TRBD1. The CDR3 spans 16 residues. The ends lost 6 bases at V and 3 bases at J; junction bases unmatched: 12. Germline-derived CDR1 and CDR2 are SEHNR and FQNEAQ (reference sequence). The CDR3 nucleotides are TGTGCCAGCAGTTTACCCATCGGACAGGGTGACTATGGCTACACCTTC. It is translated as CASSLPIGQGDYGYTF.

The gene calls are TRBV2 and TRBJ2-5; 7 nucleotides match TRBD2. The CDR3 runs 17 residues. Germline CDR1 is SNHLY and CDR2 is FYNNEI. V gave up 2 bases and J gave up 9 bases; unmatched junction bases: 18. CDR3 sequence (DNA): TGTGCCAGCAGTGAACTCACTGAAGCGGGGACCCTCAGCTCCCAGTACTTC. It codes for CASSELTEAGTLSSQYF. Variable domain in full (rest from reference TRBV2 and TRBJ2-5): EPEVTQTPSHQVTQMGQEVILRCVPISNHLYFYWYRQILGQKVEFLVSFYNNEISEKSEIFDDQFSVERPDGSNFTLKIRSTKLEDSAMYFCASSELTEAGTLSSQYFGPGTRLLVL.

The chain links TRBV2 to TRBJ2-7; 10 bases align to TRBD2. The DNA end favors TRBJ2-1, so the J call may be wrong. CDR1 SNHLY and CDR2 FYNNEI come from the germline V gene. This CDR3 comprises 16 residues. CDR3 loop: CASSRPVLAGVGEQFF. The CDR3 nucleotides are TGTGCCAGCAGCCGACCCGTTCTAGCGGGAGTAGGTGAGCAGTTCTTC.

In regard to this clonotype: A read error may produce the germline difference seen at one junction end. V gene TRBV7-6 combines with J gene TRBJ1-5; possibly TRBD1 for D (6 bases). CDR3 length equals 14 residues. CDR1 and CDR2 (germline): SGHVS, FNYEAQ. This CDR3 reads CASSPWGGAQPQHF. In DNA, the CDR3 is TGCGCCAGCAGCCCCTGGGGGGGGGCTCAGCCCCAGCATTTT.